The sequence of this TCR beta chain was determined in a study of Ad26.COV2.S vaccination and SARS-CoV-2 variants. TCRdb keeps only in-frame clones here, not all; method: immunoSEQ multiplex PCR. The sample holds 300,000 to 500,000 clones; roughly nine tenths are singletons and the top ten take 3% to 3.5%. General study results and limits: Non-spike TCR breadth did not differ much between vaccine and placebo recipients. There was a possibility that the TCR breadth and depth analyses underestimated total T cell responses.

Details on this clone: Its specificity is unknown.

Documented treatment: 15 to 20 received Ad26.COV2.S at low or high dose, single or two shots; roughly 5 received placebo; per-sample allocation not given. Specimen acquisition occurred on day 63 following the initial vaccine or placebo injection. This person who donated was an adult of 18-55 years in Boston. The starting material was peripheral blood, obtained in a trial of Ad26.COV2.S vaccine versus placebo. The sequence was obtained from a person between 18 and 65 years old who received the Ad26.COV2.S COVID-19 vaccine or a placebo.

The CDR3 sequence is CASSVSWTEDTDTQYF. CDR3 in DNA: TGTGCCAGCAGCGTTAGTTGGACTGAGGACACAGATACGCAGTATTTT. The J gene is TRBJ2-3, the V gene TRBV7-2; TRBD2 is a possible D gene (5 bases). V shed 5 bases and J shed 2 bases, with 17 bases lying between them. Germline CDR1 SGHTA, CDR2 FQGNSA. This CDR3 spans 16 amino acids.